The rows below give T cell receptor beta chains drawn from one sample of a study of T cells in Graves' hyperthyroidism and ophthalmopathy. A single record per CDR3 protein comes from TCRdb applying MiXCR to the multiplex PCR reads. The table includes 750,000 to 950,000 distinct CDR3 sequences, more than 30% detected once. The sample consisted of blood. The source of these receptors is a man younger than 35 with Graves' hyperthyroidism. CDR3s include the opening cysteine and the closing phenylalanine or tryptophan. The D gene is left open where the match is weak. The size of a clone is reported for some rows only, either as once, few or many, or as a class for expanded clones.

CDR3: CASRTRQDSNQPQYF; DNA: TGTGCCAGTAGAACTCGACAGGATAGCAATCAGCCCCAGTACTTC; V: TRBV19; length: 15; D: .; size: .; J: TRBJ2-5
CDR3: CAISVSATGGMQTQYF; DNA: TGTGCCATCAGTGTATCGGCGACAGGGGGTATGCAGACCCAGTACTTC; V: TRBV10-3; length: 16; D: TRBD1; size: .; J: TRBJ2-5
CDR3: CASSWRGRNSPLHF; DNA: TGTGCCAGCAGTTGGCGGGGTCGGAATTCACCCCTCCACTTT; V: TRBV6-5; length: 14; D: .; size: .; J: TRBJ1-6
CDR3: CASRPGQGNYEQYF; DNA: TGTGCCAGCAGGCCGGGACAGGGCAACTACGAGCAGTACTTC; V: TRBV6-5; length: 14; D: TRBD1; size: few; J: TRBJ2-7
CDR3: CASFAPMNTEAFF; DNA: TGTGCCAGCTTCGCTCCCATGAACACTGAAGCTTTCTTT; V: TRBV9; length: 13; D: .; size: once; J: TRBJ1-1
CDR3: CSARERSRGHAGQKLFF; DNA: TGCAGTGCTCGAGAGCGAAGCAGGGGTCATGCGGGGCAAAAACTGTTTTTT; V: TRBV20-1; length: 17; D: .; size: few; J: TRBJ1-4
CDR3: CASSDELNSPLHF; DNA: TGTGCCAGCAGTGACGAATTGAATTCACCCCTCCACTTT; V: TRBV6-4; length: 13; D: .; size: few; J: TRBJ1-6
CDR3: CSVRTEPYEQYF; DNA: TGCAGCGTCCGGACCGAGCCTTACGAGCAGTACTTC; V: TRBV29-1; length: 12; D: .; size: many; J: TRBJ2-7
CDR3: CASSQHTGGRSNYGYTF; DNA: TGTGCCAGCAGCCAGCACACAGGGGGCCGATCGAACTATGGCTACACCTTC; V: TRBV7-6; length: 17; D: TRBD1; size: .; J: TRBJ1-2
CDR3: CASSPTPGLQETQYF; DNA: TGTGCCAGCAGCCCCACACCGGGACTACAAGAGACCCAGTACTTC; V: TRBV7-2; length: 15; D: TRBD2; size: .; J: TRBJ2-5
CDR3: CASTPGQPTGELFF; DNA: TGTGCCAGCACCCCGGGACAGCCCACCGGGGAGCTGTTTTTT; V: TRBV12-3/TRBV12-4; length: 14; D: TRBD1; size: .; J: TRBJ2-2
CDR3: CASRHKRGETQYF; DNA: TGTGCCAGCAGACATAAAAGGGGGGAGACCCAGTACTTC; V: TRBV6-5; length: 13; D: .; size: .; J: TRBJ2-5
CDR3: CASSGTGQGTQETQYF; DNA: TGTGCCAGCAGTGGTACGGGACAGGGGACCCAAGAGACCCAGTACTTC; V: TRBV6-1; length: 16; D: TRBD1; size: .; J: TRBJ2-5
CDR3: CASSSGRVRLAGEETQYF; DNA: TGTGCCAGCAGCTCAGGGAGAGTTCGACTAGCGGGGGAAGAGACCCAGTACTTC; V: TRBV7-1; length: 18; D: TRBD2; size: few; J: TRBJ2-5
CDR3: CSGWQGTFGYTF; DNA: TGCAGTGGGTGGCAGGGGACGTTTGGCTACACCTTC; V: TRBV20-1; length: 12; D: .; size: .; J: TRBJ1-2
CDR3: CSAGRTRNELGNQPQHF; DNA: TGCAGTGCTGGAAGGACTCGGAACGAGTTGGGCAATCAGCCCCAGCATTTT; V: TRBV20-1; length: 17; D: .; size: .; J: TRBJ1-5
CDR3: CATSSQGGGGGQPQHF; DNA: TGTGCCACCAGCAGCCAAGGAGGAGGGGGCGGTCAGCCCCAGCATTTT; V: TRBV15; length: 16; D: TRBD1; size: .; J: TRBJ1-5
CDR3: CASSPEGGGSSYEQYF; DNA: TGCGCCAGCAGCCCTGAAGGAGGCGGATCGTCCTACGAGCAGTACTTC; V: TRBV4-3; length: 16; D: .; size: few; J: TRBJ2-7
CDR3: CSASTRDDYGYTF; DNA: TGCAGTGCTAGTACCAGGGACGACTATGGCTACACCTTC; V: TRBV20-1; length: 13; D: .; size: many; J: TRBJ1-2
CDR3: CASSPGDRTNTGELFF; DNA: TGTGCCAGCAGCCCCGGGGACAGAACTAACACCGGGGAGCTGTTTTTT; V: TRBV7-3; length: 16; D: TRBD1; size: few; J: TRBJ2-2
CDR3: CASSLEGTPGEKQYF; DNA: TGCGCCAGCAGCTTGGAAGGGACACCCGGCGAGAAGCAGTACTTC; V: TRBV5-1; length: 15; D: .; size: many; J: TRBJ2-7
CDR3: CAASDPGQGDTGELFF; DNA: TGTGCCGCCAGTGATCCAGGACAGGGGGACACCGGGGAGCTGTTTTTT; V: TRBV24-1; length: 16; D: TRBD1; size: .; J: TRBJ2-2
CDR3: CASRGGSITDTQYF; DNA: TGTGCCAGCAGGGGGGGATCAATCACAGATACGCAGTATTTT; V: TRBV2; length: 14; D: .; size: .; J: TRBJ2-3
CDR3: CASSVFRDRQLGELFF; DNA: TGTGCCAGCAGCGTATTCCGGGACAGACAACTCGGGGAGCTGTTTTTT; V: TRBV7-2; length: 16; D: TRBD1; size: few; J: TRBJ2-2
CDR3: CASSQRDLDYEQYF; DNA: TGTGCCAGCAGCCAAAGGGACTTAGACTACGAGCAGTACTTC; V: TRBV5-1; length: 14; D: .; size: .; J: TRBJ2-7
CDR3: CSVAEGVDEQYF; DNA: TGCAGCGTTGCCGAGGGTGTAGACGAGCAGTACTTC; V: TRBV29-1; length: 12; D: .; size: .; J: TRBJ2-7
CDR3: CASSEEEGSGTEAFF; DNA: TGTGCCAGCAGTGAAGAGGAAGGGTCGGGAACTGAAGCTTTCTTT; V: TRBV6-4; length: 15; D: .; size: .; J: TRBJ1-1
CDR3: CAEKGQGYTF; DNA: TGTGCCGAGAAGGGGCAGGGCTACACCTTC; V: TRBV10-3; length: 10; D: .; size: .; J: TRBJ1-2
CDR3: CSVEDGGTKTQYF; DNA: TGCAGCGTTGAAGATGGCGGGACCAAGACCCAGTACTTC; V: TRBV29-1; length: 13; D: .; size: .; J: TRBJ2-5
CDR3: CASSLAGDGEKLFF; DNA: TGCGCCAGCAGCTTGGCCGGGGACGGTGAAAAACTGTTTTTT; V: TRBV5-1; length: 14; D: .; size: .; J: TRBJ1-4
CDR3: CSATNPFIGKPYEQYF; DNA: TGCAGTGCTACAAACCCGTTTATAGGGAAACCCTACGAGCAGTACTTC; V: TRBV20-1; length: 16; D: .; size: .; J: TRBJ2-7
CDR3: CASSTYSGRAREAQYF; DNA: TGTGCCAGCAGCACCTATAGCGGGAGGGCCAGAGAGGCCCAGTACTTC; V: TRBV7-2; length: 16; D: TRBD2; size: .; J: TRBJ2-5
CDR3: CAISRDRGNSNQPQHF; DNA: TGTGCCATCAGTCGAGACAGGGGCAATAGCAATCAGCCCCAGCATTTT; V: TRBV10-3; length: 16; D: TRBD1; size: .; J: TRBJ1-5
CDR3: CASSSDQGGYTF; DNA: TGCGCCAGCAGCTCCGATCAAGGTGGCTACACCTTC; V: TRBV5-1; length: 12; D: .; size: many; J: TRBJ1-2
CDR3: CASSYKGGSPIQETQYF; DNA: TGTGCCAGCAGTTACAAGGGCGGGAGCCCCATCCAAGAGACCCAGTACTTC; V: TRBV7-9; length: 17; D: TRBD2; size: .; J: TRBJ2-5
CDR3: CASSPRGSSGMNTEAFF; DNA: TGTGCCAGCAGCCCCCGGGGGTCTTCCGGCATGAACACTGAAGCTTTCTTT; V: TRBV7-9; length: 17; D: .; size: few; J: TRBJ1-1
CDR3: CASSLDTGSGNTIYF; DNA: TGTGCCAGCAGCTTAGACACAGGGTCTGGAAACACCATATATTTT; V: TRBV7-2; length: 15; D: .; size: .; J: TRBJ1-3
CDR3: CAISESDTEAFF; DNA: TGTGCCATCAGTGAGTCGGACACTGAAGCTTTCTTT; V: TRBV10-3; length: 12; D: .; size: many; J: TRBJ1-1
CDR3: CATSSGTRETQYF; DNA: TGTGCCACCAGCAGCGGGACTCGGGAGACCCAGTACTTC; V: TRBV15; length: 13; D: .; size: many; J: TRBJ2-5
CDR3: CSVEIPRGLNTEAFF; DNA: TGCAGCGTTGAGATACCTAGGGGACTAAACACTGAAGCTTTCTTT; V: TRBV29-1; length: 15; D: .; size: many; J: TRBJ1-1
CDR3: CASSPGGGGSTGELFF; DNA: TGTGCCAGCAGTCCCGGAGGGGGGGGGTCCACCGGGGAGCTGTTTTTT; V: TRBV2; length: 16; D: .; size: .; J: TRBJ2-2
CDR3: CASVPSGMNTGELFF; DNA: TGTGCCAGCGTGCCTAGCGGGATGAACACCGGGGAGCTGTTTTTT; V: TRBV10-2; length: 15; D: TRBD2; size: .; J: TRBJ2-2